This entry is about one TCR beta chain. Its antigen remains unknown. Other DNA variants within this sample encode the same CDR3. This table comes from immunoSEQ multiplex PCR, and its TCRdb copy is limited to in-frame clones, with some not included. The table has roughly 700,000 clones, around 67% seen once; the top ten hold 1.7%. This specimen comes from a study of shared clonotypes between healthy human individuals. Turning to the study itself: There were three CD4 naive, three CD4 memory, two CD8 naive and one CD8 memory plates per donor.

V trimming: 3 bases; J trimming: 1 base; junction bases outside the gene matches: 3. The CDR3 is 15 amino acids. CDR1 is SGHTA, CDR2 FQGNSA, per germline. Study-level points and caveats: In general, naive subsets displayed greater estimated richness than memory subsets did.

This TCR was sampled from a woman in her 30s in good health. Sequenced: memory CD4+ T cells sorted from blood. Subset indicated: CD45RA-negative fraction. This sequence joins TRBV7-2 and TRBJ1-5; TRBD1 matches 7 bases. This CDR3 reads CASSLGQPSNQPQHF. The CDR3 DNA sequence: TGTGCCAGCAGCTTGGGACAGCCAAGCAATCAGCCCCAGCATTTT.